Below, one T cell receptor (beta chain) is given with its context. The data were obtained in a study of metastatic and nonmetastatic thyroid tumors. This CDR3 spans 14 amino acids. The V gene's germline CDR1 is DFQATT and CDR2 SNEGSKA (reference sequence). The junction had 6 bases not matched to a gene; V was cut back by 1 base and J by 6 bases. TCRdb recomputed clones from the PCR reads via MiXCR. The data show about 59,000 clones, with around 15% seen just once and over 8.5% held by the top ten. No treatment had been given to any patient before thyroid surgery. The genes are TRBV20-1 and TRBJ2-1, with TRBD1 identical over 7 bases. The clonotype originates from a male donor with papillary thyroid cancer or a benign thyroid nodule (not recorded which). Some clones in this sample may be carry-over from other donors' samples. The sequencing input was blood. This CDR3 reads CSARGDREFNEQFF. CDR3 nucleotides: TGCAGTGCTAGAGGGGACAGAGAGTTCAATGAGCAGTTCTTC.